This TCR beta chain was identified during a study of T cells after yellow fever vaccination. The study, taken as a whole, reports: On re-exposure, the response was weaker but peaked faster, at day 5 versus 15.

This CDR3 has 15 amino acids. Germline loops: CDR1 SEHNR, CDR2 FQNEAQ (reference sequence). With 3 bases clipped from V and 8 bases from J, the junction kept 6 bases outside the gene matches. TCRdb itself ran the 5' RACE reads through MiXCR, one entry per CDR3 protein. Among about 500,000 distinct CDR3 sequences listed, about a sixth were seen once. Worth noting for this clonotype: The target antigen is unknown.

This chain connects TRBV7-9 to TRBJ1-6, with 8 bases matching TRBD1. The sequencing here drew on PBMCs, taken 4 to 5 days after the first yellow fever vaccination. This clonotype was obtained from a man younger than 35 who received the YFV17D yellow fever vaccine. The CDR3 DNA reads as TGTGCCAGCAGCTTGGGATCAGGGGGCGATTCACCCCTCCACTTT. It yields the protein CASSLGSGGDSPLHF.